The entry that follows covers one T cell receptor beta chain sequence. It lacks a known antigen. Base quality data are lacking; no much larger clone is found one base away. The data stem from a study of shared clonotypes between healthy human individuals (dated by TCRdb to the early 2020s). For the study in its entirety: A couple of women and three men aged 18 to 49 years were included in the cohort. Between about 0.8 and 8.9 billion PBMCs per donor were obtained by leukapheresis. To estimate repertoire size and how much clonotype sharing occurs between individuals, the study deeply sequenced the blood TCR repertoires of a handful of healthy adults. Different laboratories and diverse techniques were used to prepare libraries and sequence TCR repertoires, to increase sequencing depth and limit assay-specific biases.

Using the deep immunoSEQ assay, multiplex PCR amplified TCR CDR3 regions from genomic DNA. Extracted genomic DNA from each cell subset was spread evenly across all wells of several immunoSEQ 96-well plates, with each plate serving as a replicate. For unsorted PBMC, approximately 290 ng genomic DNA, equal to approximately 30,000 T cell genomes, was loaded into each replicate PCR. Unsorted PBMC genomic DNA was sequenced across ten immunoSEQ deep assay plates. The purified libraries were quantified using a Qubit 3.0 fluorometer, sized with a Bioanalyzer 2100, and then quantified again using the KAPA Library Quantification kit. Every immunoSEQ 96-well plate was sequenced on a separate single-read 150-cycle Illumina NextSeq 550 flow cell. The original methods were these. The immunoSEQ output contained only junctional sequences without quality scores, so filtering could not match that applied to full-length reads. To assign V/J genes and CDR3, sequences were annotated against IMGT germline references using PyIR, a Python wrapper for IgBLAST v1.9. Reads were filtered out if the reads had weak V/J assignments (E-value above 1e-6), no CDR3, stop codons, out-of-frame junctions, or ambiguous translated residues. V3J clonotypes were defined as sequences sharing an identical inferred V gene, J gene, and CDR3 amino acid sequence. Percentage overlap between repertoires was calculated by dividing the number of shared unique clonotypes by the size of the smaller repertoire. Repertoire richness was assessed with RTK rarefaction, the Chao1 estimator, and Recon v2.1 estimates of unobserved clonotypes. TCRdb re-hosts the immuneACCESS table, in-frame sequences only. Its copies lack some clones; in the studies checked, an unresolved V gene accounts for under half of them, and the cause for the rest is not known. That table gives V, J and clone size, and the DNA gave D and trimming. In all, the sample holds roughly 480,000 clones, and around three quarters of those were seen once. The ten largest make up roughly 12% of the sample.

Results the study describes overall, beyond this receptor: Pairwise subsampling indicated that sequencing depth was expected to affect the degree of clonotype sharing among donors. The small number of donors limited the genetic and exposure-history diversity represented. Sampling was restricted to blood, and TCR repertoires in tissues likely differ from the TCR repertoires found in blood.

Via the germline V gene, CDR1 is SGHNT and CDR2 YENEEA. Trimming takes 5 bases from V and 2 bases from J, and the germline ends sit 10 bases apart. The CDR3 spans 14 residues, from the cysteine through the phenylalanine. The DNA shown is the 42-base CDR3, in frame from base 1. Donors were healthy HIV-negative adults with no recently reported acute infections or vaccinations. All donors were Caucasian adults living in Nashville, Tennessee, USA. In the unsorted samples, roughly 90 million PBMCs were counted, and genomic DNA was extracted using the QIAamp DNA Blood Mini kit. After blood collection by leukapheresis, PBMCs were isolated using Ficoll-Histopaque density gradient centrifugation and then cryopreserved in the vapor phase of liquid nitrogen.

The sequenced sample consisted of PBMCs. The TCR was taken from a woman in her forties in good health. Some clones in this sample may be carry-over from other donors' samples. Rearrangement joined TRBV11-3 to TRBJ1-3, with the D gene too uncertain to name. The DNA is TGTGCCAGCAGCGGTGGATTCCCTGGAAACACCATATATTTT. It translates as CASSGGFPGNTIYF.